This TCR beta chain emerged from a study of human T cells and chemical hapten exposure. About the research overall: Subjects had 2% DPC placed on roughly 2 cm by roughly 2 cm of upper inner arm skin for sensitization.

One entry per CDR3 protein results from TCRdb running MiXCR on the RACE reads. The data contain 100,000 or so distinct CDR3 sequences, 11% of them singletons. The CDR3 is 14 residues long. With 1 base removed from V and 11 bases from J, the gap between germline ends came to 17 bases. Time point meaning: patch test 1, 2 weeks after DPC sensitization. Treatment described: therapeutic diphenylcyclopropenone sensitization with weekly scalp DPC. This specimen was whole blood, taken in connection with sensitization to the hapten diphenylcyclopropenone (DPC). The sequence was obtained from a middle-aged woman with alopecia areata. Some clones in this sample may be carry-over from other donors' samples. This chain links TRBV12-3 or TRBV12-4 with TRBJ1-1, with D perhaps TRBD1 (6 bases). CDR3 DNA: TGTGCCAGCAGTTTAGGCGGGCGGGACATCCTGGCTTTCTTT. As protein: CASSLGGRDILAFF.